What follows describes a single T cell receptor (beta chain). This record comes from a study of T cell changes during pregnancy in multiple sclerosis. Clones were read by immunoSEQ multiplex PCR, and TCRdb kept only the in-frame ones, dropping some. The sample lists 79,000 or so clones, under 95% occurring once. The CDR3 has 14 amino acids. CDR1 is SGHTA, CDR2 FQGNSA, per germline. With V trimmed by 5 bases and J by 5 bases, 6 bases remained unmatched. This chain links TRBV7-2 with TRBJ1-1; the match to TRBD1 covers 9 bases. This TCR derives from a female donor in good health, enrolled as a control in a pregnancy study. The specimen comprised peripheral blood, sampled in the first trimester of pregnancy. The CDR3 protein is CASSPGTGRTEAFF. CDR3 bases: TGTGCCAGCAGCCCGGGGACAGGGAGAACTGAAGCTTTCTTT.